The 10 T cell receptor beta chains below were found in one sample sequenced in a study of vaccination effects on CD4 cells after COVID-19. The antigens these receptors bind are not known. At the end of less than 12 days of culture, CD4+ T cells were isolated. Profiled with immunoSEQ multiplex PCR; TCRdb holds only in-frame clones, not every one. The sample yields almost 40,000 clones, about 80% seen once. The material was CD4+ T cells from PBMCs cultured without peptide, obtained before COVID-19 vaccination. Receptors were obtained from a human donor who received a COVID-19 vaccine.

V usage is TRBV9 and J usage is TRBJ1-2; D gene ambiguous. Trimming took off 1 base at V and 6 bases at J, with 13 bases between the two ends. The CDR3 spans 14 residues. CDR1 and CDR2 from the germline V gene are SGDLS and YYNGEE. For the CDR3, the DNA is TGTGCCAGCAGCGTAATAACATCGCCCAATGGCTACACCTTC. Residues: CASSVITSPNGYTF.

The chain uses TRBV7-2 and TRBJ2-1; D is perhaps TRBD1 (6 bases). Germline values: CDR1 SGHTA, CDR2 FQGNSA. The CDR3 spans 15 residues. The V end was cut by 1 base, the J end by 8 bases, with 15 bases between. The CDR3 nucleotides read TGTGCCAGCAGCTTAGATGGTAGGGGGAAGGATGAGCAGTTCTTC. This gives the protein CASSLDGRGKDEQFF.

The chain recombines TRBV6-6 with TRBJ2-1; D call uncertain. CDR1 is MNHNY, CDR2 SVGAGI, per germline (reference sequence). The CDR3 covers 14 residues. Trimming cost V 2 bases and J 3 bases, with 8 bases left between them. CDR3 loop: CASSYGNSYNEQFF. CDR3 nucleotide sequence: TGTGCCAGCAGTTACGGTAACAGCTACAATGAGCAGTTCTTC.

J is TRBJ2-5 and V is TRBV20-1, with a tentative D call TRBD2 (6 bases). The CDR3 consists of 16 residues. Germline V gives CDR1 DFQATT, CDR2 SNEGSKA (reference sequence). Between the trimmed V and J ends, which lost 3 bases and 2 bases, there was a span of 19 bases. CDR3 bases: TGCAGTGCTAGTTCCCTGGGACGTGGAGGGCAAGAGACCCAGTACTTC. Its protein product is CSASSLGRGGQETQYF.

The chain links TRBV24-1 to TRBJ1-2; tentative D call: TRBD1 (6 bases). CDR1 and CDR2 from the germline V gene are KGHDR and SFDVKD. The CDR3 runs 12 residues. Trimming took off 2 bases at V and 8 bases at J, with 8 bases between the two ends. CDR3 in DNA: TGTGCCACCAGTGATTCCGGGACAGGCTACACCTTC. Amino acid sequence: CATSDSGTGYTF.

The chain carries TRBV24-1 and TRBJ2-2; D unclear. The ends were cut back, 5 bases at V and 1 base at J, with 10 bases in the middle. This CDR3 spans 15 amino acids. Germline CDR1 KGHDR, CDR2 SFDVKD. CDR3 DNA: TGTGCCACCAGTGGCGGCCCCCTGAACACCGGGGAGCTGTTTTTT. Its translation: CATSGGPLNTGELFF.

The chain joins TRBV6-5 to TRBJ2-5; tentative D call: TRBD1 (6 bases). Trimming pared 4 bases from V and 4 bases from J, leaving 13 bases between. The CDR3 has 14 residues. Germline V CDR1 and CDR2: MNHEY, SVGAGI. The chain's CDR3 is CASSFYGQTETQYF. The DNA for the CDR3 is TGTGCCAGCAGTTTTTATGGACAGACAGAGACCCAGTACTTC.

The chain couples TRBV10-2 to TRBJ1-5, with a possible D match to TRBD1 (5 bases). Germline V CDR1 and CDR2: WSHSY, SAAADI. The length of the CDR3 is 13 residues. V was pared by 7 bases and J by 6 bases, with 13 bases between. The CDR3 region is CASTSLGPQPQHF. DNA of the CDR3: TGCGCCAGCACCTCCTTGGGGCCTCAGCCCCAGCATTTT.

This chain joins TRBV12-5 and TRBJ2-4; 7 nucleotides match TRBD1. Germline V gene lookup returns CDR1 LGHNT and CDR2 FRNRAP. The V gene end was trimmed by 5 bases and the J gene end by 8 bases; junction bases not matched to a gene: 9. This CDR3 contains 14 residues. The CDR3: CASGPGTDVDIQYF. CDR3 DNA: TGTGCTAGTGGTCCCGGGACAGACGTGGACATTCAGTACTTC.

This clone turned up a few times. The gene calls are TRBV29-1 and TRBJ1-5; the D gene is possibly TRBD1 (5 bases). The CDR3 consists of 12 residues. With 6 bases removed from V and 4 bases from J, the gap between germline ends came to 10 bases. Germline loops: CDR1 SQVTM, CDR2 ANQGSEA. CDR3 DNA sequence: TGCAGCGTGGGAGGGGTGAATCAGCCCCAGCATTTT. Translated, it gives CSVGGVNQPQHF.